This note documents a single T cell receptor beta chain sequence. Its antigen is undetermined. These data come from a study of T cell clones after liver transplantation. General study findings and limits: Post-transplant, graft-donor-reactive CD4 TCRbeta sequences in blood dropped significantly in 5 of 8 subjects.

Some clones are missing from TCRdb's copy, which holds only in-frame ones; the method was immunoSEQ multiplex PCR. Among around 51,000 clones, about nine tenths were seen once, and the ten largest hold around an eighth. The CDR3 contains 14 residues. The ends lost 5 bases at V and 4 bases at J; junction bases unmatched: 5. In germline, CDR1 is SEHNR, CDR2 FQNEAQ (reference sequence). The chain employs TRBV7-9 and TRBJ2-1; 7 bases are shared with TRBD2. This receptor was taken from a human patient who received a liver transplant. The graft donor may have contributed some T cells. The specimen was CD8+ T cells from blood, collected 12 months after liver transplant. DNA for the CDR3: TGTGCCAGCAGCCCCCGGACTAGATACAATGAGCAGTTCTTC. Its translation is CASSPRTRYNEQFF.